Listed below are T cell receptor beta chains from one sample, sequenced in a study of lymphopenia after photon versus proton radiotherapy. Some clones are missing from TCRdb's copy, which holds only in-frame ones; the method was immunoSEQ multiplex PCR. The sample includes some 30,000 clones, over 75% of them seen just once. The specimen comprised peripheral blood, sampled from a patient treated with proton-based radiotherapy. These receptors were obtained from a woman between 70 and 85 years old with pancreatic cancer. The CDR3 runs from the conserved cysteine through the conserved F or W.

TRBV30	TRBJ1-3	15	CAWSVSTGDGNTIYF
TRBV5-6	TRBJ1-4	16	CASSLRRTATNEKLFF
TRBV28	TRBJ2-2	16	CASSLVGTLNTGELFF
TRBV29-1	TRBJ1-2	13	CSVEGGGSGGYTF
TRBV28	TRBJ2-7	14	CASSPGQGAVRKYF
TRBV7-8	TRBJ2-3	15	CASSQGQQITDTQYF
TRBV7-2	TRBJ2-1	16	CASGGGIPLGDNEQFF
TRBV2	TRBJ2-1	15	CASSQTGVRGNEQFF
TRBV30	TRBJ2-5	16	CAWSPRTGQGKETQYF
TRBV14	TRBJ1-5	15	CASSRRTDSNQPQHF
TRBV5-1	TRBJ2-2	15	CASSPGTGNTGELFF
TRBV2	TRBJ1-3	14	CASSEISSGNTIYF
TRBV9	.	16	CASSVGEREFPHEQYF
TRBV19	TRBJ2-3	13	CASSIERTDTQYF
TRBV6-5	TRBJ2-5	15	CASSYTGTGLETQYF
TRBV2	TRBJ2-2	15	CASSPTGTNTGELFF